The rows below give T cell receptor beta chains drawn from one sample of a study of blood T cell repertoires in COVID-19. TCRdb's table, derived via immunoSEQ multiplex PCR, lists solely in-frame clones and lacks some. The table records 90,000 to 100,000 clones, 84% of them present only once. Sample: peripheral blood. The origin of the receptors is a man aged 55 to 70 with acute or convalescent COVID-19. Each CDR3 is given with its conserved first and last residue. Some rows mark clone size as missing; the rest say once, few, many or name a class of expanded clone.

TRBV19 once CASSKVGEDDEQFF
TRBV5-6 . CASSLPGTINTEAFF
TRBV7-8 once CASSPQGSYGYTF
TRBV4-1 . CASSQDPSGLGAYEQYF
TRBV2 once CASSAPGQRQETQYF
TRBV6-5 . CASTYAGGRDYGYTF
TRBV5-6 once CASHGQGSNQPQHF
TRBV5-1 . CASSEGQSNSPLHF
TRBV2 few CASSKEEGNTEAFF
TRBV30 . CAWSVHLGLLFF
TRBV7-8 . CASSLEGQDDSGNTIYF
TRBV7-2 . CASSLEPGRGYEQYF
TRBV7-8 . CASSPRQALGGYEQYF
TRBV3-1/TRBV3-2 . CASSPRGLDNEQFF
TRBV3-1/TRBV3-2 . CASSQTGGSYEQYF
TRBV15 . CATRQEMNTEAFF
TRBV19 . CASSFLTEAYGYTF
TRBV30 . CAWSSYSSGNTIYF
TRBV15 . CATSREQGFNYGYTF
TRBV7-2 . CASSTAGTRYEQYF
TRBV7-2 . CASSLDRGLGNTIYF
TRBV4-1 few CASRSGTGYEQYF
TRBV2 once CASSEPGGTEAFF
TRBV5-1 once CASSYGIGTEAFF
TRBV14 . CASSRRGTQYF
TRBV7-9 . CASSLFTGGGTEAFF
TRBV30 . CAWRSRAPGPQHF
TRBV7-2 once CASSPGGSGVGDEQFF
TRBV4-3 . CASSQEQDYNSPLHF
TRBV11-2 . CASRPVSGRAYNEQFF
TRBV30 . CAWSTGTSTGELFF
TRBV9 . CASSVAAGGVAEKLFF
TRBV4-2 . CASSQGTESWGGYTF
TRBV4-1 . CASSPSGDSSYEQYF
TRBV6-2/TRBV6-3 . CASSPGQLNQPQHF
TRBV2 few CASKQDRNSGYTF